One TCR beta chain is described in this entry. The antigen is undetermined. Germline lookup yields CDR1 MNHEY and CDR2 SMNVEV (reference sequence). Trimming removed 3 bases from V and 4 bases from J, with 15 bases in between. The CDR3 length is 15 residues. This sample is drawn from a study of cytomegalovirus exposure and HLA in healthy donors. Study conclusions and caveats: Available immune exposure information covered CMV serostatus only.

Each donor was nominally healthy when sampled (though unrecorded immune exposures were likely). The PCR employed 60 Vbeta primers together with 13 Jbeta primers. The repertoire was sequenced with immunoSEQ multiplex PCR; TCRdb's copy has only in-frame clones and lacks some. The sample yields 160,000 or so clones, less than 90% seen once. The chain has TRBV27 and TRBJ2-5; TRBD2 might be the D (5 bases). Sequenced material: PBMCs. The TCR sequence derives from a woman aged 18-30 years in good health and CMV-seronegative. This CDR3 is CASSFSTASRETQYF. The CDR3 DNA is TGTGCCAGCAGTTTCAGTACAGCTAGCCGAGAGACCCAGTACTTC.